This is a list of T cell receptor beta chains from one sample in a study of OX40 agonist ivuxolimab in advanced cancers. Sequenced by immunoSEQ multiplex PCR; TCRdb stores in-frame clones only, minus some. Of around 21,000 clones listed, around 80% were seen once; the top ten hold roughly an eighth. The sequencing used CD4+ or CD8+ T cells sorted from blood, collected in a trial of the OX40 agonist ivuxolimab. The receptor set was obtained from an adult with an advanced solid tumor such as melanoma, head and neck, liver or kidney cancer. Both conserved end residues are part of each CDR3. The D gene is left open where the match is weak. The size of a clone is reported for some rows only, either as once, few or many, or as a class for expanded clones.

. once TRBJ1-2 TRBV4-1 CASSRGRGYNYGYTF TGCGCCAGCAGCCGGGGCAGGGGCTACAACTATGGCTACACCTTC
. . TRBJ1-3 TRBV14 CASSQDTREGQGRNTIYF TGTGCCAGCAGCCAAGATACTCGCGAAGGCCAGGGGAGAAACACCATATATTTT
. . TRBJ2-7 TRBV5-6 CASSVGQNEQYF TGTGCCAGCAGCGTTGGACAGAACGAGCAGTACTTC
. . TRBJ2-3 TRBV2 CASSDPGTTLADTQYF TGTGCCAGCAGCGATCCGGGGACAACCCTAGCAGATACGCAGTATTTT
. . TRBJ2-5 TRBV27 CASSLGMDYRETQYF TGTGCCAGCAGCCTGGGAATGGACTACCGAGAGACCCAGTACTTC
TRBD1 few TRBJ1-2 TRBV18 CASSPPGQGYGYTF TGTGCCAGCTCACCACCCGGACAGGGTTATGGCTACACCTTC
TRBD1 . TRBJ2-7 TRBV27 CASSVGTGSYEQYF TGTGCCAGCAGTGTAGGGACAGGATCCTACGAGCAGTACTTC
TRBD1 . TRBJ2-5 TRBV28 CASSRTFGTAKETQYF TGTGCCAGCAGTAGAACGTTTGGGACAGCAAAAGAGACCCAGTACTTC
. . TRBJ2-1 TRBV4-3 CASSHTGNPYNEQFF TGCGCCAGCAGCCATACAGGGAACCCCTACAATGAGCAGTTCTTC
TRBD2 few TRBJ2-1 TRBV11-1 CASSSTSGEYNEQFF TGTGCCAGCAGCTCGACTAGCGGAGAGTACAATGAGCAGTTCTTC
. . TRBJ2-7 TRBV7-6 CASSPSPSAYEQYF TGTGCCAGCAGCCCCTCGCCCAGCGCCTACGAGCAGTACTTC
. . TRBJ2-7 TRBV29-1 CSTITGPYEQYF TGCAGCACAATTACAGGGCCCTACGAGCAGTACTTC
. . TRBJ2-3 TRBV9 CASSLRSSTDTQYF TGTGCCAGCAGCCTCAGATCTAGCACAGATACGCAGTATTTT
. . TRBJ2-7 TRBV29-1 CSVHRGYEQYF TGCAGCGTACACCGCGGCTACGAGCAGTACTTC
. . TRBJ1-1 TRBV5-6 CASSLEGGGPSTEAFF TGTGCCAGCAGCTTGGAGGGTGGGGGGCCGAGCACTGAAGCTTTCTTT
TRBD1 medium-sized TRBJ2-7 TRBV6-5 CASSYSQGAYSYEQYF TGTGCCAGCAGTTACTCACAGGGGGCTTACTCCTACGAGCAGTACTTC
TRBD1 . TRBJ1-1 TRBV28 CASSNRGRTEAFF TGTGCCAGCTCTAACAGGGGGCGCACTGAAGCTTTCTTT
TRBD2 . TRBJ2-1 TRBV7-9 CASSFGLEEQFF TGTGCCAGCAGCTTCGGACTAGAGGAGCAGTTCTTC
. . TRBJ2-2 TRBV2 CASVLRASTGELFF TGTGCCAGCGTACTGAGGGCCAGCACCGGGGAGCTGTTTTTT
TRBD2 . TRBJ2-5 TRBV13 CASSQLAEETQYF TGTGCCAGCAGCCAACTAGCGGAAGAGACCCAGTACTTC
TRBD2 . TRBJ2-1 TRBV7-7 CASSLRSGRRDEQFF TGTGCTAGCAGCTTAAGGAGCGGGAGACGGGATGAGCAGTTCTTC
TRBD1 . TRBJ2-1 TRBV29-1 CSVQGQEHNEQFF TGCAGCGTTCAGGGACAGGAGCACAATGAGCAGTTCTTC
. . TRBJ2-1 TRBV27 CASSPGTFNEQFF TGTGCCAGCAGTCCAGGGACTTTCAATGAGCAGTTCTTC
. . TRBJ2-3 TRBV16 CASSSPTLTAPELSSTDTQYF TGTGCCAGCAGCTCCCCAACTTTGACAGCCCCAGAGCTTTCTAGCACAGATACGCAGTATTTT
. . TRBJ2-4 TRBV4-1 CASTRGEGKNIQYF TGCGCCAGCACACGGGGCGAGGGGAAAAACATTCAGTACTTC
. . TRBJ2-1 TRBV28 CASSAVPATYNEQFF TGTGCCAGCAGTGCCGTCCCTGCGACCTACAATGAGCAGTTCTTC
. . TRBJ2-1 TRBV7-6 CASSSLPRGDEQFF TGTGCCAGCAGCTCCTTGCCCAGGGGCGATGAGCAGTTCTTC
TRBD2 . TRBJ2-7 TRBV19 CASTLAGTGEQYF TGTGCCAGTACCCTAGCGGGAACGGGCGAGCAGTACTTC
. . TRBJ1-2 TRBV14 CASSNSFYYGYTF TGTGCCAGCAGCAACAGCTTCTACTATGGCTACACCTTC
. . TRBJ2-5 TRBV21-1 CASSETERDRGILETQYF TGTGCCAGCAGCGAAACAGAAAGGGACAGGGGAATTCTGGAGACCCAGTACTTC
TRBD1 . TRBJ2-7 TRBV7-9 CASSLGQGGRDEQYF TGTGCCAGCAGCTTAGGACAGGGGGGGAGAGACGAGCAGTACTTC
. . TRBJ2-7 TRBV5-4 CASSGGGRNYEQYF TGTGCCAGCAGCGGGGGCGGCAGAAACTACGAGCAGTACTTC
TRBD2 . TRBJ2-7 TRBV9 CASSPASGNYEQYF TGTGCCAGCAGCCCCGCTAGCGGGAACTACGAGCAGTACTTC
. . TRBJ2-2 TRBV7-9 CASSSGTGELFF TGTGCCAGCAGCTCGGGGACCGGGGAGCTGTTTTTT
. once TRBJ2-5 TRBV5-6 CASSSDFQETQYF TGTGCCAGCAGCTCGGACTTCCAAGAGACCCAGTACTTC
. . TRBJ2-3 TRBV7-9 CASSFLRDTRTDTQYF TGTGCCAGCAGCTTTTTAAGGGACACCCGCACAGATACGCAGTATTTT
TRBD1 . TRBJ1-4 TRBV5-1 CASSFQGATNEKLFF TGCGCCAGCAGCTTCCAGGGGGCAACTAATGAAAAACTGTTTTTT
. . TRBJ2-3 TRBV19 CASSIGTQGDWSTDTQYF TGTGCCAGTAGTATAGGCACACAAGGGGATTGGAGCACAGATACGCAGTATTTT
TRBD2 . TRBJ2-1 TRBV25-1 CASSELAASGRVYNEQFF TGTGCCAGCAGTGAATTAGCGGCTAGCGGGAGGGTCTACAATGAGCAGTTCTTC
TRBD2 . TRBJ2-3 TRBV2 CASSTPLSSGEITDTQYF TGTGCCAGCAGTACCCCTTTGAGCAGCGGGGAGATCACAGATACGCAGTATTTT
TRBD1 . TRBJ2-1 TRBV4-1 CASRHTGGANNEQFF TGCGCCAGCAGACATACAGGGGGAGCCAACAATGAGCAGTTCTTC
. . TRBJ2-1 TRBV2 CASSVLGREQFF TGTGCCAGCAGCGTCCTGGGGAGAGAGCAGTTCTTC